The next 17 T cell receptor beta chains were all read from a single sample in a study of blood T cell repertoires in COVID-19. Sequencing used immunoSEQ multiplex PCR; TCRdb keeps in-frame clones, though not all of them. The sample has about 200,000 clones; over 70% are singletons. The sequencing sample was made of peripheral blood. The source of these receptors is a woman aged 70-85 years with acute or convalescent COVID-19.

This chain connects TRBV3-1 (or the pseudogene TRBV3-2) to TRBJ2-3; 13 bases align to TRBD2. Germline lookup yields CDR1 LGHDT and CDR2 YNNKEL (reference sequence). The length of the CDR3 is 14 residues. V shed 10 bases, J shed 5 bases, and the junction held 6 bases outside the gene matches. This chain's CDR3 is CATGLAGVLDTQYF. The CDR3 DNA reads TGTGCCACCGGACTAGCGGGAGTTTTAGATACGCAGTATTTT.

This chain's CDR3 is CASSQVGGVDTEAFF. The CDR3 nucleotides read TGTGCCAGCAGCCAAGTAGGCGGTGTGGACACTGAAGCTTTCTTT. This sequence joins TRBV4-2 and TRBJ1-1; D not certain. The CDR3 contains 15 residues. Per germline, CDR1 LGHNA and CDR2 YNFKEQ. The V gene lost 1 base and the J gene lost 3 bases, with 12 bases spanning the gap.

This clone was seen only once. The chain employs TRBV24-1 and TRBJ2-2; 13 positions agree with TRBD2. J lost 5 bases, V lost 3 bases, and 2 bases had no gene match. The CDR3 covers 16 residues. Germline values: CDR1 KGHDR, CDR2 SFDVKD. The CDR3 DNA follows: TGTGCCACCAGTGATCCGACTAGCGGGAGGACCGGGGAGCTGTTTTTT. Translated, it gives CATSDPTSGRTGELFF.

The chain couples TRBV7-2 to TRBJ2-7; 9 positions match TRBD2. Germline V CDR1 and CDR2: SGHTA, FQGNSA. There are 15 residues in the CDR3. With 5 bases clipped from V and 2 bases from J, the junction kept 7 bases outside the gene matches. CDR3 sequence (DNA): TGTGCCAGCAGCCCAGGACTAGCGCTTACCTACGAGCAGTACTTC. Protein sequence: CASSPGLALTYEQYF.

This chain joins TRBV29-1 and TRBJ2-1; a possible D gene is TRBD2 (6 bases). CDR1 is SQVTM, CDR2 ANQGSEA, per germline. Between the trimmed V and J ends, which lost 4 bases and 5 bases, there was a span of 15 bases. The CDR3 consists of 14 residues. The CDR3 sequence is CSVGASGGDNEQFF. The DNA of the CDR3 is TGCAGCGTTGGGGCCAGCGGAGGGGACAATGAGCAGTTCTTC.

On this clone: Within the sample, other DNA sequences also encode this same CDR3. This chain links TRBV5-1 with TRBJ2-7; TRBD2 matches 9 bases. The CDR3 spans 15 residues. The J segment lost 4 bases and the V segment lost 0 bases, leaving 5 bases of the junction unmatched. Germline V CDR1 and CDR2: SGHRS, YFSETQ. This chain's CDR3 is CASSLGGSGSYEQYF. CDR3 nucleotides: TGCGCCAGCAGCTTGGGGGGTAGCGGGAGTTACGAGCAGTACTTC.

The DNA of the CDR3 is TGTGCCAGCAGCTTAACCGGGACAGGGGTCGAAAAACTGTTTTTT. Residues: CASSLTGTGVEKLFF. The V and J genes are TRBV13 and TRBJ1-4, with TRBD1 matching 10 bases. The germline V gene has CDR1 PRHDT and CDR2 FYEKMQ (reference sequence). The CDR3 is 15 amino acids. Trimming took 2 bases from V and 8 from J; bases not matched to a gene: 5. Variable domain in full (rest from reference TRBV13 and TRBJ1-4): AAGVIQSPRHLIKEKRETATLKCYPIPRHDTVYWYQQGPGQDPQFLISFYEKMQSDKGSIPDRFSAQQFSDYHSELNMSSLELGDSALYFCASSLTGTGVEKLFFGSGTQLSVL.

The CDR3 nucleotides are TGTGCCAGCAGTTACCAGGGGGCAGGTGAGCAGTACTTC. Translating it yields CASSYQGAGEQYF. The V gene is TRBV6-5, the J gene TRBJ2-7, with 8 bases lining up with TRBD1. The V gene end was trimmed by 2 bases and the J gene end by 7 bases; junction bases not matched to a gene: 4. The CDR3 consists of 13 residues. Looked up from germline, CDR1 is MNHEY and CDR2 is SVGAGI.

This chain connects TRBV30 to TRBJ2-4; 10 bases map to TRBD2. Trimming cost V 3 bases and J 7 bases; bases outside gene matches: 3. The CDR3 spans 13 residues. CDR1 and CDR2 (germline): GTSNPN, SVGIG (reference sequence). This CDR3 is CAWSETSGNIQYF. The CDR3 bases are TGTGCCTGGAGCGAGACTAGCGGGAACATTCAGTACTTC.

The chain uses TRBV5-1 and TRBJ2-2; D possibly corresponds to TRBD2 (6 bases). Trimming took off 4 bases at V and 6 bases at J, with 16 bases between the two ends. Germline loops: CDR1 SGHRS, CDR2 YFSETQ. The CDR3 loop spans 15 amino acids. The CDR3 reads CASSNPLGDSGELFF. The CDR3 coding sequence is TGCGCCAGCAGCAACCCACTTGGGGACTCCGGGGAGCTGTTTTTT. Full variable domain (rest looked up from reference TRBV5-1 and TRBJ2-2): KAGVTQTPRYLIKTRGQQVTLSCSPISGHRSVSWYQQTPGQGLQFLFEYFSETQRNKGNFPGRFSGRQFSNSRSEMNVSTLELGDSALYLCASSNPLGDSGELFFGEGSRLTVL.

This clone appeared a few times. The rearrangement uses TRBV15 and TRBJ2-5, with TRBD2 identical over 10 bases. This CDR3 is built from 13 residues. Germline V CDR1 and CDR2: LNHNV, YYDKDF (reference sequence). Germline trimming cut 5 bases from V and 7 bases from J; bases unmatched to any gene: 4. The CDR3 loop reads CATSEGLAVTQYF. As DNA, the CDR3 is TGTGCCACCAGCGAAGGACTAGCGGTGACCCAGTACTTC.

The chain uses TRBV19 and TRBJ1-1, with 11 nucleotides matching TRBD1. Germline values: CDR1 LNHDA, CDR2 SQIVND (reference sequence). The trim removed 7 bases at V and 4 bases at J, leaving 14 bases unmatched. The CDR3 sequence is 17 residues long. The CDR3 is CASTPRTGGNLPTEAFF. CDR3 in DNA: TGTGCCAGTACCCCGAGGACAGGGGGCAACCTTCCCACTGAAGCTTTCTTT.

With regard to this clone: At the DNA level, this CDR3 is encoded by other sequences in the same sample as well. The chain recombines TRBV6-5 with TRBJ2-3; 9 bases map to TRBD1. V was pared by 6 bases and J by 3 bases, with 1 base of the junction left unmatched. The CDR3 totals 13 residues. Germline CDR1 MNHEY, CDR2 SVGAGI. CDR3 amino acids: CASRGTGTDTQYF. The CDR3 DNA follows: TGTGCCAGCAGAGGGACAGGGACAGATACGCAGTATTTT.

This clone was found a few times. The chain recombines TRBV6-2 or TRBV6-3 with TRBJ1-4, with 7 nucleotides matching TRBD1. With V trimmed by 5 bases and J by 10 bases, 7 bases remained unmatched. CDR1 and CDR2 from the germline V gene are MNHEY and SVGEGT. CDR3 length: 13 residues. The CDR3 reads CASSGDSRAKLFF. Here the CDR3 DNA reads TGTGCCAGCAGTGGGGACAGTCGGGCAAAACTGTTTTTT.

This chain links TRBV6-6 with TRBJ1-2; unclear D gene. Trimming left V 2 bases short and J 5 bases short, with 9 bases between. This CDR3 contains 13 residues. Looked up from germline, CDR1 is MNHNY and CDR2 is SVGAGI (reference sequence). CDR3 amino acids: CASSYMGEYGYTF. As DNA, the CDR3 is TGTGCCAGCAGTTACATGGGAGAGTATGGCTACACCTTC.

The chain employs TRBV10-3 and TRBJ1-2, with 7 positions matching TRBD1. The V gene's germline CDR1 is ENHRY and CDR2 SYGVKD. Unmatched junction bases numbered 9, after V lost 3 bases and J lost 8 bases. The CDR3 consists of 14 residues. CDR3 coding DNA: TGTGCCATCAGTGAAGACAGGGAGTCGGAAGGCTACACCTTC. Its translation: CAISEDRESEGYTF.

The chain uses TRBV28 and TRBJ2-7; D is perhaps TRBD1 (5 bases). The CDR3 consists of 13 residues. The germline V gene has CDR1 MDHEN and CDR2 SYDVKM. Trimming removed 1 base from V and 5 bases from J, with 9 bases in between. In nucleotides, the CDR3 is TGTGCCAGCAGTTTATCGTTCAGGGACGAGCAGTACTTC. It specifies CASSLSFRDEQYF.